Listed below are T cell receptor beta chains from one sample, sequenced in a study of T cells after yellow fever vaccination. TCRdb passed the 5' RACE reads through MiXCR, listing each CDR3 protein once. The repertoire holds 12,000 to 15,000 distinct CDR3 sequences, with 7.3% as singletons. Source: PBMCs, either bulk or a sorted T-cell subset (CD4+, CD8+, memory, or dextramer-sorted; not recorded which), taken on the day of the yellow fever booster vaccination. These receptors originate from a man aged 18 to 35 who received the YFV17D yellow fever vaccine. Both conserved end residues are part of each CDR3. The D gene is left open where the match is weak. Rows give clone size only sometimes, using once, few, many, or a class for an expanded clone.

TRBV5-4	many	13	TRBJ2-1	NA	CASSSTDNNEQFF	TGTGCCAGCAGCTCGACCGACAACAATGAGCAGTTCTTC
TRBV9	many	17	TRBJ1-2	TRBD1	CASSVGPNRGLNYGYTF	TGTGCCAGCAGCGTAGGCCCCAACAGGGGGCTTAACTATGGCTACACCTTC
TRBV20-1	many	16	TRBJ2-2	TRBD1	CSARGTGTGGPGELFF	TGCAGTGCTAGGGGCACCGGGACAGGGGGCCCCGGGGAGCTGTTTTTT
TRBV2	medium-sized	14	TRBJ2-5	NA	CASNRRGSQETQYF	TGTGCCAGCAATCGCCGGGGTTCTCAAGAGACCCAGTACTTC
TRBV30	many	22	TRBJ1-2	TRBD1	CAWSVTLPSQGTGLLFNYGYTF	TGTGCCTGGAGTGTTACCCTTCCCTCCCAAGGGACAGGGCTCCTCTTTAACTATGGCTACACCTTC
TRBV12-3/TRBV12-4	many	14	TRBJ1-5	NA	CASSFETATQPQHF	TGTGCCAGCAGTTTTGAGACAGCGACTCAGCCCCAGCATTTT
TRBV18	many	15	TRBJ2-5	TRBD1	CASSPYRGPQETQYF	TGTGCCAGCTCACCCTACAGGGGGCCCCAAGAGACCCAGTACTTC
TRBV20-1	many	12	TRBJ2-7	NA	CSASGDPFGQYF	TGCAGTGCTAGTGGGGATCCTTTTGGGCAGTACTTC
TRBV20-1	many	13	TRBJ2-2	NA	CSARVGPTGELFF	TGCAGTGCTAGAGTGGGGCCCACCGGGGAGCTGTTTTTT
TRBV7-2	many	15	TRBJ2-1	TRBD1	CASSSTGTGVNEQFF	TGTGCCAGCAGCTCCACCGGGACAGGGGTCAATGAGCAGTTCTTC
TRBV29-1	NA	11	TRBJ2-3	NA	CSVGLGDTQYF	TGCAGCGTTGGGTTAGGAGATACGCAGTATTTT
TRBV5-1	many	16	TRBJ2-3	TRBD2	CASRIGTSGGLDTQYF	TGCGCCAGCAGAATTGGGACTAGCGGGGGGCTAGATACGCAGTATTTT
TRBV6-6	many	15	TRBJ2-3	TRBD2	CASRVSGGGTDTQYF	TGTGCCAGCAGAGTTAGCGGGGGAGGCACAGATACGCAGTATTTT
TRBV3-1	medium-sized	16	TRBJ2-3	TRBD2	CASSQLERDRTDTQYF	TGTGCCAGCAGCCAACTAGAGCGGGACCGCACAGATACGCAGTATTTT
TRBV7-2	NA	13	TRBJ2-3	NA	CASWLQGGDTQYF	TGTGCCAGCTGGTTACAGGGGGGGGATACGCAGTATTTT
TRBV15	many	15	TRBJ2-5	TRBD1	CATSRDRGWEETQYF	TGTGCCACCAGCCGTGACAGGGGGTGGGAAGAGACCCAGTACTTC